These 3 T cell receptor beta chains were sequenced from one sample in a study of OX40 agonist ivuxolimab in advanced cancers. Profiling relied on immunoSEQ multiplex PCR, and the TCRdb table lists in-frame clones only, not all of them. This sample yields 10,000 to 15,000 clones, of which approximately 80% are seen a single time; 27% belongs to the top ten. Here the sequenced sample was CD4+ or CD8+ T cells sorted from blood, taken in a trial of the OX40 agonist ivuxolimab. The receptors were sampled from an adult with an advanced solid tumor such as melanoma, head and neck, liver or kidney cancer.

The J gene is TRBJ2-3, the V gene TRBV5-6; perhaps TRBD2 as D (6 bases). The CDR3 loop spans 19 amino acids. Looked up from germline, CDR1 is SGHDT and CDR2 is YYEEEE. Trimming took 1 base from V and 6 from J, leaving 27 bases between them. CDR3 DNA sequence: TGTGCCAGCAGCTTGTATCACGGGGCGGGAAGCGCGGGGCGGGATACGCAGTATTTT. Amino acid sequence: CASSLYHGAGSAGRDTQYF.

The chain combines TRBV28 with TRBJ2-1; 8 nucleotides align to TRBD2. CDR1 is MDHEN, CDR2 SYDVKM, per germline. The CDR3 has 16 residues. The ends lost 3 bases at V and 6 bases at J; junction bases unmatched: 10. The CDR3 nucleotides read TGTGCCAGCAGTTTGAAAGGGCGGGGGGCTCCCAATGAGCAGTTCTTC. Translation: CASSLKGRGAPNEQFF.

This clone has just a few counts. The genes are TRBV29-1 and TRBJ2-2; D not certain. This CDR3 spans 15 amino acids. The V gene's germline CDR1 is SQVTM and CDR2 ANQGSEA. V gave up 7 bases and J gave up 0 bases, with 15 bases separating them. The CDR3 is CSAQETVTNTGELFF. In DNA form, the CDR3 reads TGCAGCGCTCAAGAGACCGTTACGAACACCGGGGAGCTGTTTTTT.